The 13 T cell receptor beta chains given below trace back to one sample, sequenced in a study of cytotoxic CD8 clonotypes in ibrutinib-treated CLL. Clones were sequenced by immunoSEQ multiplex PCR, and TCRdb holds only the in-frame ones, with some missing. The sample includes roughly 130,000 clones, less than 95% seen only once; the top ten take under 14%. The starting material was PBMCs, obtained after 12 months of ibrutinib treatment. These TCRs come from a human donor with chronic lymphocytic leukemia.

CDR3 in amino acids: CASVLAGGPYEQYF. The DNA of the CDR3 is TGTGCCAGCGTACTAGCGGGAGGGCCCTACGAGCAGTACTTC. This chain links TRBV7-9 with TRBJ2-7, with 13 bases aligning to TRBD2. CDR1 is SEHNR, CDR2 FQNEAQ, per germline (reference sequence). The CDR3 totals 14 residues. The ends lost 8 bases at V and 2 bases at J; junction bases unmatched: 3.

The V call is TRBV21-1, the J call TRBJ2-1; TRBD2 is the table's D call, not checked against the DNA. TRBV21-1 is listed as a pseudogene. CDR3 length: 15 amino acids. The CDR3 DNA reads TGTGCCAGCAGCTCAACGGGAGGGCCCTACAATGAGCAGTTCTTC. It encodes CASSSTGGPYNEQFF.

This chain connects TRBV5-5 to TRBJ1-2; D is uncertain. This CDR3 contains 12 residues. V shed 4 bases and J shed 7 bases, with 11 bases lying between them. Germline lookup yields CDR1 SGHKS and CDR2 YYEKEE (reference sequence). This CDR3 is CASSLTVGGYTF. Written as DNA, the CDR3 is TGTGCCAGCAGCCTTACGGTTGGTGGCTACACCTTC.

This chain joins TRBV19 and TRBJ2-1; 10 bases agree with TRBD2. The CDR3 is made up of 16 amino acids. After removal of 6 bases from V and 1 base from J, the junction contained 6 bases not matched to a gene. The germline V gene encodes CDR1 LNHDA and CDR2 SQIVND (reference sequence). This CDR3 is CASRSGRAGSYNEQFF. CDR3 sequence (DNA): TGTGCCAGTAGAAGCGGGAGGGCCGGGTCCTACAATGAGCAGTTCTTC.

The chain links TRBV10-3 to TRBJ2-7; the match to TRBD1 covers 10 bases. The germline CDR1 and CDR2 sequences are ENHRY and SYGVKD. The junction had 8 bases not matched to a gene; V was cut back by 2 bases and J by 4 bases. The CDR3 loop spans 16 amino acids. Here the CDR3 DNA reads TGTGCCATCAGTGAGACCTCCCGGACAGGGGGGTACGAGCAGTACTTC. Translating gives CAISETSRTGGYEQYF.

The rearrangement uses TRBV9 and TRBJ2-1, with D possibly TRBD2 on 5 matching bases. The V gene's germline CDR1 is SGDLS and CDR2 YYNGEE. V gave up 0 bases and J gave up 3 bases, with 16 bases separating them. The CDR3 contains 17 residues. The CDR3 region has the DNA TGTGCCAGCAGCGTAGTGGGTAGCCCCGAGGGCTACAATGAGCAGTTCTTC. Translated: CASSVVGSPEGYNEQFF.

The chain recombines TRBV28 with TRBJ2-7; perhaps TRBD1 as D (6 bases). Germline V gene sequence: CDR1 MDHEN, CDR2 SYDVKM. Trimming pared 3 bases from V and 1 base from J, leaving 16 bases between. The CDR3 loop spans 16 amino acids. In nucleotides, the CDR3 is TGTGCCAGCAGTTTGGATTCGTCAGGGGTTTCCTACGAGCAGTACTTC. This codes for CASSLDSSGVSYEQYF. The full variable domain, completed using reference TRBV28 and TRBJ2-7, is DVKVTQSSRYLVKRTGEKVFLECVQDMDHENMFWYRQDPGLGLRLIYFSYDVKMKEKGDIPEGYSVSREKKERFSLILESASTNQTSMYLCASSLDSSGVSYEQYFGPGTRLTVT.

The count of this clone is one. The gene calls are TRBV5-1 and TRBJ2-5; D is perhaps TRBD1 or TRBD2 (5 bases each). V lost 0 bases, J lost 5 bases, and 14 bases lay in between. There are 15 residues in the CDR3. The germline V gene has CDR1 SGHRS and CDR2 YFSETQ. CDR3 bases: TGCGCCAGCAGCTTGGTTTACGGGGACGGGGAGACCCAGTACTTC. This encodes CASSLVYGDGETQYF.

This sequence joins TRBV9 and TRBJ2-7; no definite D call. The CDR3 length is 13 residues. Germline CDR1 and CDR2: SGDLS and YYNGEE. V lost 0 bases to trimming and J lost 3 bases, with 7 bases between them. This CDR3 reads CASSVDVFYEQYF. CDR3 DNA sequence: TGTGCCAGCAGCGTAGATGTGTTCTACGAGCAGTACTTC.

This CDR3 reads CASSSGGRDTQYF. The CDR3, as DNA: TGTGCCAGCAGTTCTGGGGGTCGGGATACGCAGTATTTT. The chain uses TRBV27 and TRBJ2-3; D may be TRBD1 or TRBD2 (5 bases each). CDR3 length: 13 residues. V lost 4 bases to trimming and J lost 6 bases, with 11 bases between them. Germline V gives CDR1 MNHEY, CDR2 SMNVEV (reference sequence).

This clone was seen a single time. The V and J genes are TRBV7-9 and TRBJ2-3; 8 bases agree with TRBD1. The CDR3 totals 15 residues. Germline V lookup: CDR1 SEHNR, CDR2 FQNEAQ (reference sequence). V lost 6 bases to trimming and J lost 2 bases; unmatched junction nucleotides: 7. This CDR3 is CASSRQGNPTDTQYF. DNA of the CDR3: TGTGCCAGCAGTCGACAGGGGAACCCCACAGATACGCAGTATTTT.

The rearrangement links TRBV27 to TRBJ2-5; TRBD2 matches 7 bases. With V trimmed by 6 bases and J by 3 bases, 10 bases remained unmatched. The germline V gene encodes CDR1 MNHEY and CDR2 SMNVEV (reference sequence). The CDR3 runs 15 residues. CDR3 DNA sequence: TGTGCCAGCAGGTCTGGAGGTGCGGGAGAAGAGACCCAGTACTTC. This translates into CASRSGGAGEETQYF.

This clone was seen a single time. This likely stems from a read error, as it lies one base from a far larger clone. In the same sample, other DNA sequences code for this CDR3. The chain joins TRBV5-1 to TRBJ1-5; no definite D call. With 1 base removed from V and 4 bases from J, the gap between germline ends came to 9 bases. This CDR3 comprises 14 residues. The V gene's germline CDR1 is SGHRS and CDR2 YFSETQ. The CDR3 is CASSLLGGNQPQHF. CDR3 DNA sequence: TGCGCCAGCAGCTTGCTTGGAGGGAATCAGCCCCAGCATTTT.